This T cell receptor beta chain was identified during a study of identical twins. Through template switching, a universal primer site was introduced, and the cDNA contained unique molecular identifiers. TCRdb re-derived calls from the 5' RACE reads in MiXCR, one entry per CDR3 protein. The profile shows 200,000 to 250,000 distinct CDR3 sequences, 10% to 15% of them singletons. This CDR3 contains 15 residues. Germline V gives CDR1 SGHNT, CDR2 YYREEE (reference sequence). The V and J ends lost 0 bases and 2 bases respectively, with 10 bases between them. The same sample was also used in a study of yellow fever vaccine responses in identical twins.

V usage is TRBV5-4 and J usage is TRBJ2-3; D may be TRBD2 (5 bases). Source material: memory (CD45RO+) T cells sorted from blood. The source is a young woman in good health. CDR3 residues: CASSLDGISTDTQYF. CDR3 coding DNA: TGTGCCAGCAGCTTGGACGGGATCTCCACAGATACGCAGTATTTT.